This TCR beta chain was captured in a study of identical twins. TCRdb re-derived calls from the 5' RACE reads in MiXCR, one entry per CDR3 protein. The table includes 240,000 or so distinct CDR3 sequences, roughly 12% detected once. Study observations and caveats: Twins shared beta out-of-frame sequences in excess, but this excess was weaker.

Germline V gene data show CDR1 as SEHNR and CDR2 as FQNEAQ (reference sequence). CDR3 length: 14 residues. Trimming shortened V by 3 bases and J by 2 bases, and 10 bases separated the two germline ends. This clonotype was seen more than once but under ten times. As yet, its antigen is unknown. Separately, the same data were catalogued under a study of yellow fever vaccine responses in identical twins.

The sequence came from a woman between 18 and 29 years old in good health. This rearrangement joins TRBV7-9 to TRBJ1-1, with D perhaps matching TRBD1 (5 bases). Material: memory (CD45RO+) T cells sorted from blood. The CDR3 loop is CASSLSTGNTEAFF. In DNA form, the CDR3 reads TGTGCCAGCAGCTTGTCCACAGGAAACACTGAAGCTTTCTTT.